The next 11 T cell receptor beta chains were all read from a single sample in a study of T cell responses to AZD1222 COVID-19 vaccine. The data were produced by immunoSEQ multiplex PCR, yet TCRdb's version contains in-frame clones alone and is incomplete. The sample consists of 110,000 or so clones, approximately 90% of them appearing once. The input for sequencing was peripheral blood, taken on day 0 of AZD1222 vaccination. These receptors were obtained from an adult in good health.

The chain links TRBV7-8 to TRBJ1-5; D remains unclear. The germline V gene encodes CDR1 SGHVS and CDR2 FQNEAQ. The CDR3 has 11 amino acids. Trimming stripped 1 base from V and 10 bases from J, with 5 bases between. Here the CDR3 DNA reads TGTGCCAGCAGCTTAGATGGTCCCCAGCATTTT. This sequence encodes CASSLDGPQHF.

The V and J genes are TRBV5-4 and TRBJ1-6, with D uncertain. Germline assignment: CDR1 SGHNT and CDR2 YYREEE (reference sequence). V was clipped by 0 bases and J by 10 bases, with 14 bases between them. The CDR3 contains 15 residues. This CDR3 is CASSLDSGLGSPLHF. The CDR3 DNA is TGTGCCAGCAGCTTGGATTCTGGGCTGGGATCACCCCTCCACTTT.

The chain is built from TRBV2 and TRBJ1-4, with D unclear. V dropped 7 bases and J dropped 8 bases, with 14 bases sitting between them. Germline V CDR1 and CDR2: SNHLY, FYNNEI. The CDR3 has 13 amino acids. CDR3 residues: CASTNRAAEKLFF. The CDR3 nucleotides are TGTGCCAGCACAAATCGGGCCGCCGAAAAACTGTTTTTT.

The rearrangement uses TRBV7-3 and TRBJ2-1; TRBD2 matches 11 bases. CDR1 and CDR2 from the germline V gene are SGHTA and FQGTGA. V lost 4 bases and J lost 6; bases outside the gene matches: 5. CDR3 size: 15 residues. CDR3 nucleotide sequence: TGTGCCAGCAGCTCCCAGACTAGCGGGGTCAATGAGCAGTTCTTC. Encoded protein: CASSSQTSGVNEQFF.

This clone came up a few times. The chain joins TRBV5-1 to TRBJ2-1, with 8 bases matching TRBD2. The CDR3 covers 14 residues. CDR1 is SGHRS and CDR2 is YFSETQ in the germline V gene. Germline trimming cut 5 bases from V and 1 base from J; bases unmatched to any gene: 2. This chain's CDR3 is CASSSSGSYNEQFF. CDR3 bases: TGCGCCAGCAGTTCTAGCGGGTCCTACAATGAGCAGTTCTTC.

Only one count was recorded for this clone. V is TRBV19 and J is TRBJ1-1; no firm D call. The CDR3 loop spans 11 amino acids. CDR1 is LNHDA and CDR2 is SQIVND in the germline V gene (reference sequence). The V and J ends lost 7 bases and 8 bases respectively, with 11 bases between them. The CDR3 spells CASMRAKEAFF. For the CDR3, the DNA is TGTGCCAGTATGAGGGCAAAGGAAGCTTTCTTT.

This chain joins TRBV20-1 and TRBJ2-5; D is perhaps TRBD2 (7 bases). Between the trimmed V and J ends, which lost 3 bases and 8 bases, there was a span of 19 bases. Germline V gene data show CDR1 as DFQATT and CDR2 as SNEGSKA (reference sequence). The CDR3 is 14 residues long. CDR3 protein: CSASGGRGGVTQYF. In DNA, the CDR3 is TGCAGTGCTAGTGGCGGGAGAGGGGGGGTAACCCAGTACTTC.

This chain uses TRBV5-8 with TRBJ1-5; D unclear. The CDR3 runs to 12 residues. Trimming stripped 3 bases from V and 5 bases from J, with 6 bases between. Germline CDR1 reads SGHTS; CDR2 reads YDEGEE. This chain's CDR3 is CASSYRDQPQHF. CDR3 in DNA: TGTGCCAGCAGCTACAGAGATCAGCCCCAGCATTTT.

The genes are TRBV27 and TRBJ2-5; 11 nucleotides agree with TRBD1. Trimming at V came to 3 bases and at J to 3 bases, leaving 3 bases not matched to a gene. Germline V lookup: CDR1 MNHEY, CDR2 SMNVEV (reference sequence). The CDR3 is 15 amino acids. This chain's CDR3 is CASSLWTGGEETQYF. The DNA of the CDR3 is TGTGCCAGCAGTTTGTGGACAGGGGGCGAAGAGACCCAGTACTTC.

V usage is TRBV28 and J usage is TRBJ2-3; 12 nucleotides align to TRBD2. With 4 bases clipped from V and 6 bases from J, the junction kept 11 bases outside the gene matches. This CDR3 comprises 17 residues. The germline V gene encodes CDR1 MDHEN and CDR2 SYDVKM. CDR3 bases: TGTGCCAGCAGTTCCGGACTAGCGGGGTTCGGGGGGGATACGCAGTATTTT. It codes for CASSSGLAGFGGDTQYF.

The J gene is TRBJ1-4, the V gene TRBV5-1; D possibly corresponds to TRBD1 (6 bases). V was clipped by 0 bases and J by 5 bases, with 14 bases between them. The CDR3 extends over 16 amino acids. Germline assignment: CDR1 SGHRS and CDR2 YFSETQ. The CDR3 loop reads CASSLASGTSNEKLFF. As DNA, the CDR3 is TGCGCCAGCAGCTTGGCTTCTGGGACAAGCAATGAAAAACTGTTTTTT.